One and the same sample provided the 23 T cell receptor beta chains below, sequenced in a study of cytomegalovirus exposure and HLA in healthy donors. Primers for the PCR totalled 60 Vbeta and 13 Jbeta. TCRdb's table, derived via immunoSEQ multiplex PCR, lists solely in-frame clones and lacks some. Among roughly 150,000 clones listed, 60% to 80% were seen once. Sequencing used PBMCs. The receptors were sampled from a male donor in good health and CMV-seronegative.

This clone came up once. The CDR3 spells CASSEAGGGKNIQYF. The CDR3 DNA is TGTGCCAGCTCAGAAGCGGGAGGGGGCAAAAACATTCAGTACTTC. The gene calls are TRBV18 and TRBJ2-4; 10 bases align to TRBD2. CDR3 length: 15 residues. V gave up 5 bases and J gave up 3 bases; unmatched junction bases: 4. Looked up from germline, CDR1 is KGHSH and CDR2 is LQKENI.

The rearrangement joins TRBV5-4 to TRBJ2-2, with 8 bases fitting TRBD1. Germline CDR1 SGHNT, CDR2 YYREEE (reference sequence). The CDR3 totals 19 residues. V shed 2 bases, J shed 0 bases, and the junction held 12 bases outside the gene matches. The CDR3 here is CASSLTWTGRKANTGELFF. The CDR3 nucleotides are TGTGCCAGCAGCTTAACTTGGACAGGGAGGAAAGCGAACACCGGGGAGCTGTTTTTT.

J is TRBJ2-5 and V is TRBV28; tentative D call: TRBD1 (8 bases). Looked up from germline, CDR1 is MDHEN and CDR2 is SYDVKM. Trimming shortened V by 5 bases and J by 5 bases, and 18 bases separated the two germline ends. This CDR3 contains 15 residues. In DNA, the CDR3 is TGTGCCAGCAGTGGGGGGGGACAGGCACAGGAGACCCAGTACTTC. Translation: CASSGGGQAQETQYF.

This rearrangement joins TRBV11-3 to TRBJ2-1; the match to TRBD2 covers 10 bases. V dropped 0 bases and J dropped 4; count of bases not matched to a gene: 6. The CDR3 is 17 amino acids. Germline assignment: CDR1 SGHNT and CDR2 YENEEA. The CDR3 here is CASSLESRTSGYNEQFF. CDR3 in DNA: TGTGCCAGCAGCTTAGAATCCAGGACTAGCGGTTACAATGAGCAGTTCTTC.

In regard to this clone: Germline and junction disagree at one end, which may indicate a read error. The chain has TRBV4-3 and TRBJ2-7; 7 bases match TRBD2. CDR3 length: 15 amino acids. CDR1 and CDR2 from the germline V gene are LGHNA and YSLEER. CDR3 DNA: TGCGCCAGCAACCAAATCGCGGGGAGGGCCTACGAGCAGTACTTC. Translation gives CASNQIAGRAYEQYF.

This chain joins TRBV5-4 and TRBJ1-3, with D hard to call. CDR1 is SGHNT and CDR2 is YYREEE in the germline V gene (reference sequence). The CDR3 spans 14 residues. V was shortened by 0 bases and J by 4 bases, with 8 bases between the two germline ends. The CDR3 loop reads CASSLGAGGNTIYF. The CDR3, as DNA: TGTGCCAGCAGCTTGGGGGCCGGAGGAAACACCATATATTTT.

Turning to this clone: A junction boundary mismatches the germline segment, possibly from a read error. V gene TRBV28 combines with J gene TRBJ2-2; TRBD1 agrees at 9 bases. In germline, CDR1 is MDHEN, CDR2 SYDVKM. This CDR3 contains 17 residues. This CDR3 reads CASTRLPGTGRPGELFF. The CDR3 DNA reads TGTGCCAGCACTCGCCTCCCCGGGACAGGGAGGCCCGGGGAGCTGTTCTTT.

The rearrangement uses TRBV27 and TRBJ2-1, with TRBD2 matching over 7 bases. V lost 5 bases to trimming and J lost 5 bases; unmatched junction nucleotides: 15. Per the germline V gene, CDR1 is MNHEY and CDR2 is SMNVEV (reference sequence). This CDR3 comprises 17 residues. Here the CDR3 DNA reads TGTGCCAGCAGTCCACGACACCTAGCGGATCCCAACAATGAGCAGTTCTTC. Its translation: CASSPRHLADPNNEQFF.

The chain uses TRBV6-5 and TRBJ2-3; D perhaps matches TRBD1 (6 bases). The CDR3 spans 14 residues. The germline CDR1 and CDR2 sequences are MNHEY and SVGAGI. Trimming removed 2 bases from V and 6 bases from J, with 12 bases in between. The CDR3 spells CASSYQGTTDTQYF. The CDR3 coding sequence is TGTGCCAGCAGTTACCAGGGGACGACCGATACGCAGTATTTT.

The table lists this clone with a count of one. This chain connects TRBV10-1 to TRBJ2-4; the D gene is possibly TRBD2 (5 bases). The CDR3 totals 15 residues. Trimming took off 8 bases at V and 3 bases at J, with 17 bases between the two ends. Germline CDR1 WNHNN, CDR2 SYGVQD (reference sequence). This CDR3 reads CASPIWEYDKNIQYF. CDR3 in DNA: TGCGCCAGCCCTATCTGGGAGTACGACAAAAACATTCAGTACTTC.

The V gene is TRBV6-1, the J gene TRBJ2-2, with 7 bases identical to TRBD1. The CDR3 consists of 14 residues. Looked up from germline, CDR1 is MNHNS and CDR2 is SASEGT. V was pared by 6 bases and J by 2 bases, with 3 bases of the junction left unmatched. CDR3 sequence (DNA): TGTGCCAGCAGCCGACAGGGTAACACCGGGGAGCTGTTTTTT. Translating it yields CASSRQGNTGELFF.

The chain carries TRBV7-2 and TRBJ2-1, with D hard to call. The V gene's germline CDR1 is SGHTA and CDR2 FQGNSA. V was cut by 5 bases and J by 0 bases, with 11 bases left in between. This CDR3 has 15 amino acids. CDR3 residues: CASSEVANSYNEQFF. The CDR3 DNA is TGTGCCAGCAGCGAGGTGGCCAACTCCTACAATGAGCAGTTCTTC.

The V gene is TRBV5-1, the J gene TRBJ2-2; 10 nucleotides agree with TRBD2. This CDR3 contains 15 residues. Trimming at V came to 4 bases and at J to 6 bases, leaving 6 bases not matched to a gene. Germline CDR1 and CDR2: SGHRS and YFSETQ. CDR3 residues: CASSVLAGDPGELFF. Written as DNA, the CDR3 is TGCGCCAGCAGCGTCCTAGCGGGAGACCCCGGGGAGCTGTTTTTT. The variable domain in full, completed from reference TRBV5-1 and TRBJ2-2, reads KAGVTQTPRYLIKTRGQQVTLSCSPISGHRSVSWYQQTPGQGLQFLFEYFSETQRNKGNFPGRFSGRQFSNSRSEMNVSTLELGDSALYLCASSVLAGDPGELFFGEGSRLTVL.

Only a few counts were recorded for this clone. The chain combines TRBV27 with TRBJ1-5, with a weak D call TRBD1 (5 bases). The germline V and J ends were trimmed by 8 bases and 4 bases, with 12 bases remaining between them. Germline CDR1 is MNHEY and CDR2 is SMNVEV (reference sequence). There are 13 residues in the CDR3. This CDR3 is CASATARNQPQHF. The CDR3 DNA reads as TGTGCCAGCGCGACAGCGCGGAATCAGCCCCAGCATTTT.

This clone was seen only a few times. The CDR3 sequence: CASSSTGPGAQYF. The CDR3 DNA is TGTGCCAGCAGCTCGACAGGACCTGGGGCCCAGTACTTC. This chain links TRBV7-2 with TRBJ2-5; D may be TRBD1 (6 bases). Looked up from germline, CDR1 is SGHTA and CDR2 is FQGNSA. This CDR3 comprises 13 residues. The V end was cut by 4 bases, the J end by 9 bases, with 15 bases between.

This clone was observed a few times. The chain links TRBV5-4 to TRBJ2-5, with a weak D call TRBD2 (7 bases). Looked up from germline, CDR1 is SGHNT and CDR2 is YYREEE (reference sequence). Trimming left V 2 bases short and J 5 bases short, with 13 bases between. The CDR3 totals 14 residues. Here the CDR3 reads CASSLSRGGETQYF. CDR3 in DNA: TGTGCCAGCAGCTTAAGCAGGGGAGGGGAGACCCAGTACTTC.

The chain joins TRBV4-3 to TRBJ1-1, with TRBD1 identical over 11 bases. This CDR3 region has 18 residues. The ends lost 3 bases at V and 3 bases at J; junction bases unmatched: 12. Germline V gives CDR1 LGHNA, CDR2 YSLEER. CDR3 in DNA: TGCGCCAGCAGCCAGCCTCCGGGACAGGGGGGCCCGTACACTGAAGCTTTCTTT. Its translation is CASSQPPGQGGPYTEAFF.

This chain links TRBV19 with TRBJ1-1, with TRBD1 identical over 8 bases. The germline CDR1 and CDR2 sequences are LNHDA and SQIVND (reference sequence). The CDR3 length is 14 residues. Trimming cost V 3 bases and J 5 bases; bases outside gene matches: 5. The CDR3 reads CASSMDRVRTEAFF. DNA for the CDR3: TGTGCCAGTAGTATGGACAGGGTTCGTACTGAAGCTTTCTTT.

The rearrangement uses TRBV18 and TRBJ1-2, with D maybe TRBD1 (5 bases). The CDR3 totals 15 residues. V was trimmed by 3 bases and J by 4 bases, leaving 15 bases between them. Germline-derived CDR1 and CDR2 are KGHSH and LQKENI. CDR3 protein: CASSPGQGGFYGYTF. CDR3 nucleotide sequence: TGTGCCAGCTCACCGGGGCAGGGTGGATTCTATGGCTACACCTTC. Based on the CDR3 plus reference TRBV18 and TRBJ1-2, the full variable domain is NAGVMQNPRHLVRRRGQEARLRCSPMKGHSHVYWYRQLPEEGLKFMVYLQKENIIDESGMPKERFSAEFPKEGPSILRIQQVVRGDSAAYFCASSPGQGGFYGYTFGSGTRLTVV.

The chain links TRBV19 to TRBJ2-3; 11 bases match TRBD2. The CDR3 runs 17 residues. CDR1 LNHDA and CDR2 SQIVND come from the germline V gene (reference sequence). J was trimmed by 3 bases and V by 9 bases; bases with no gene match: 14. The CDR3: CASLLIAGGPRTDTQYF. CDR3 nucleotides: TGTGCCAGCCTTCTTATAGCGGGAGGGCCTAGGACAGATACGCAGTATTTT. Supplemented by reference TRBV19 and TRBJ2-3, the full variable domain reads DGGITQSPKYLFRKEGQNVTLSCEQNLNHDAMYWYRQDPGQGLRLIYYSQIVNDFQKGDIAEGYSVSREKKESFPLTVTSAQKNPTAFYLCASLLIAGGPRTDTQYFGPGTRLTVL.

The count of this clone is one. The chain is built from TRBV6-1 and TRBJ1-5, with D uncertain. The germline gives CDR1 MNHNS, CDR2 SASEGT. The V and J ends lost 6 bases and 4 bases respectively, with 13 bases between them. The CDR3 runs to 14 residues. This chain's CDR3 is CASRFWTGNQPQHF. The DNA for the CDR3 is TGTGCCAGCAGATTTTGGACGGGAAATCAGCCCCAGCATTTT.

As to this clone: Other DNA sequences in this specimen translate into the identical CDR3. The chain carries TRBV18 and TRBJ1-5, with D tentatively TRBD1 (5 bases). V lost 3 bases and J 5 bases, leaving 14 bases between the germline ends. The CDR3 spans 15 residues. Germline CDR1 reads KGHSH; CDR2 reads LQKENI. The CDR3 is CASSPQAGNYQPQHF. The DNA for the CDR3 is TGTGCCAGCTCACCCCAGGCAGGGAACTATCAGCCCCAGCATTTT. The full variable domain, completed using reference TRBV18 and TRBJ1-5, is NAGVMQNPRHLVRRRGQEARLRCSPMKGHSHVYWYRQLPEEGLKFMVYLQKENIIDESGMPKERFSAEFPKEGPSILRIQQVVRGDSAAYFCASSPQAGNYQPQHFGDGTRLSIL.

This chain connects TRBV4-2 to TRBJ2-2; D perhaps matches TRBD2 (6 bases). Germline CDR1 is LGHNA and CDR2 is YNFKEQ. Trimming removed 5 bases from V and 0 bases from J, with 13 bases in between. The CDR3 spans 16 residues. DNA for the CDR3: TGTGCCAGCAGCGCCCGGGGAGGTCCGAACACCGGGGAGCTGTTTTTT. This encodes CASSARGGPNTGELFF.